The 20 T cell receptor beta chains below were found in one sample sequenced in a study of cytomegalovirus exposure and HLA in healthy donors. PCR used 60 Vbeta primers and 13 Jbeta primers. Using immunoSEQ multiplex PCR, the repertoire was profiled, and TCRdb retains in-frame clones only, with some absent. The sample contains 200,000 to 250,000 clones, about 81% of which appear only once. Material: PBMCs. Receptors originate from a woman in her 40s in good health and CMV-seronegative.

The chain has TRBV19 and TRBJ1-5; D gene uncertain. Trimming removed 3 bases from V and 4 bases from J, with 10 bases in between. The CDR3 runs to 14 residues. Germline V gives CDR1 LNHDA, CDR2 SQIVND (reference sequence). CDR3 in DNA: TGTGCCAGTAGTATGCTAGCTAGGAATCAGCCCCAGCATTTT. It translates to CASSMLARNQPQHF.

The V call is TRBV15, the J call TRBJ2-3, with 8 bases that match TRBD1. The V segment lost 5 bases and the J segment 6 bases; nucleotides outside the gene matches: 10. Germline CDR1 LNHNV, CDR2 YYDKDF (reference sequence). The CDR3 is made up of 15 amino acids. As DNA, the CDR3 is TGTGCCACCAGCGGAAGACAGGGGACATTGGATACGCAGTATTTT. This sequence encodes CATSGRQGTLDTQYF.

This clone was detected only a few times. This chain connects TRBV6-6 to TRBJ1-2; TRBD1 agrees at 7 bases. The V gene end was trimmed by 3 bases and the J gene end by 5 bases; junction bases not matched to a gene: 3. The CDR3 runs to 13 residues. Germline V gives CDR1 MNHNY, CDR2 SVGAGI (reference sequence). The CDR3 nucleotides read TGTGCCAGCAGTTATGGACAGGTTTATGGCTACACCTTC. It specifies CASSYGQVYGYTF.

This chain connects TRBV4-1 to TRBJ2-7; 8 nucleotides line up with TRBD1. CDR1 MGHRA and CDR2 YSYEKL come from the germline V gene. The V and J ends lost 0 bases and 3 bases, in that order; junction bases with no gene match: 10. CDR3 size: 17 residues. CDR3 region: CASSQEPWGTGHYEQYF. The CDR3, as DNA: TGCGCCAGCAGCCAAGAACCCTGGGGGACAGGTCACTACGAGCAGTACTTC.

As concerns this clone: One junction end does not reproduce the germline sequence, and a read error may be involved. The V gene is TRBV30, the J gene TRBJ2-5; TRBD1 matches 8 bases. CDR3 size: 13 residues. CDR1 GTSNPN and CDR2 SVGIG come from the germline V gene (reference sequence). The CDR3 bases are TGTGCCTGGAGTATTCAGGGGGCCAGAACCCCGTACTTC. Amino acid sequence: CAWSIQGARTPYF.

DNA for the CDR3: TGTGCCTGGAGATCAACAGGGGACAAATATGGCTACACCTTC. Translation: CAWRSTGDKYGYTF. The chain has TRBV30 and TRBJ1-2; 7 positions agree with TRBD1. Germline CDR1 reads GTSNPN; CDR2 reads SVGIG (reference sequence). The CDR3 has 14 residues. Trimming removed 3 bases from V and 5 bases from J; junction bases left unmatched: 9.

V gene TRBV11-2 combines with J gene TRBJ2-7, with D unclear. CDR1 and CDR2 from the germline V gene are SGHAT and FQNNGV. This CDR3 has 13 residues. V gave up 6 bases and J gave up 3 bases, with 12 bases separating them. Here the CDR3 reads CASRRLGRYEQYF. CDR3 nucleotides: TGTGCCAGCAGGAGATTGGGCCGCTACGAGCAGTACTTC.

The V and J genes are TRBV30 and TRBJ2-2, with 8 bases that match TRBD1. The CDR3 sequence is 15 residues long. Trimming at V came to 2 bases and at J to 4 bases, leaving 6 bases not matched to a gene. Looked up from germline, CDR1 is GTSNPN and CDR2 is SVGIG (reference sequence). CDR3 sequence reads: CAWSSQGAGTGELFF. In DNA, the CDR3 is TGTGCCTGGAGTTCTCAGGGGGCCGGCACCGGGGAGCTGTTTTTT.

The rearrangement joins TRBV7-9 to TRBJ2-2, with TRBD2 matching 12 bases. Germline lookup yields CDR1 SEHNR and CDR2 FQNEAQ (reference sequence). CDR3 length: 15 amino acids. V was clipped by 4 bases and J by 8 bases; unmatched bases: 5. CDR3 residues: CASSSQLAGGGELFF. The CDR3 coding sequence is TGTGCCAGCAGCTCACAACTAGCGGGAGGTGGGGAGCTGTTTTTT.

The V and J genes are TRBV18 and TRBJ2-1; 13 bases are shared with TRBD2. CDR3 length: 15 residues. The V and J ends lost 2 bases and 6 bases, in that order; junction bases with no gene match: 1. Germline-derived CDR1 and CDR2 are KGHSH and LQKENI. The CDR3 bases are TGTGCCAGCTCACCAACTAGCGGGAGGGTCAATGAGCAGTTCTTC. It specifies CASSPTSGRVNEQFF. The full variable domain, rest sourced from reference TRBV18 and TRBJ2-1, is NAGVMQNPRHLVRRRGQEARLRCSPMKGHSHVYWYRQLPEEGLKFMVYLQKENIIDESGMPKERFSAEFPKEGPSILRIQQVVRGDSAAYFCASSPTSGRVNEQFFGPGTRLTVL.

The chain employs TRBV12-5 and TRBJ2-5; 8 bases are shared with TRBD1. The length of the CDR3 is 15 residues. The V and J ends lost 1 base and 1 base, in that order; junction bases with no gene match: 2. Germline-derived CDR1 and CDR2 are LGHNT and FRNRAP. CDR3 coding DNA: TGTGCTAGTGGTTTGGGGACAGGGATCCAAGAGACCCAGTACTTC. It is translated as CASGLGTGIQETQYF. The entire variable domain, with the rest obtained from reference TRBV12-5 and TRBJ2-5, is as follows: DARVTQTPRHKVTEMGQEVTMRCQPILGHNTVFWYRQTMMQGLELLAYFRNRAPLDDSGMPKDRFSAEMPDATLATLKIQPSEPRDSAVYFCASGLGTGIQETQYFGPGTRLLVL.

The V gene is TRBV14, the J gene TRBJ2-3; D not certain. This CDR3 spans 13 amino acids. Germline V CDR1 and CDR2: SGHDN, FVKESK. V lost 1 base, J lost 4 bases, and 6 bases lay in between. CDR3 region: CASSQATSDTQYF. In nucleotides, the CDR3 is TGTGCCAGCAGCCAAGCTACCTCAGATACGCAGTATTTT.

The V gene is TRBV11-2, the J gene TRBJ1-4, with 8 bases that match TRBD1. The CDR3 is 14 residues long. Germline-derived CDR1 and CDR2 are SGHAT and FQNNGV. Trimming cost V 1 base and J 12 bases; bases outside gene matches: 7. The CDR3 loop is CASSLARGHRELFF. The CDR3 region has the DNA TGTGCCAGCAGCTTAGCCAGGGGGCATCGGGAACTGTTTTTT. The full variable domain, with the rest looked up from reference TRBV11-2 and TRBJ1-4, is EAGVAQSPRYKIIEKRQSVAFWCNPISGHATLYWYQQILGQGPKLLIQFQNNGVVDDSQLPKDRFSAERLKGVDSTLKIQPAKLEDSAVYLCASSLARGHRELFFGSGTQLSVL.

J is TRBJ2-1 and V is TRBV9; TRBD2 agrees at 8 bases. V shed 0 bases, J shed 9 bases, and the junction held 11 bases outside the gene matches. The CDR3 length is 16 residues. Germline-derived CDR1 and CDR2 are SGDLS and YYNGEE. CDR3 sequence: CASSVGGAGAKLEQFF. CDR3 nucleotides: TGTGCCAGCAGCGTAGGCGGAGCGGGAGCAAAACTTGAGCAGTTCTTC.

V is TRBV28 and J is TRBJ1-2, with D possibly being TRBD1 (6 bases). V gave up 6 bases and J gave up 6 bases, with 23 bases separating them. The CDR3 totals 16 residues. Germline V gene sequence: CDR1 MDHEN, CDR2 SYDVKM. CDR3 in amino acids: CASSTVPEVYRDGYTF. The CDR3 DNA reads as TGTGCCAGCAGCACAGTCCCAGAAGTTTACAGGGATGGCTACACCTTC.

The chain links TRBV29-1 to TRBJ2-7; 7 positions match TRBD1. CDR1 is SQVTM and CDR2 is ANQGSEA in the germline V gene. This CDR3 is 12 amino acids long. Trimming removed 6 bases from V and 5 bases from J; junction bases left unmatched: 7. The CDR3 sequence: CSVETGIHEQYF. The CDR3 region has the DNA TGCAGCGTCGAGACAGGGATCCACGAGCAGTACTTC.

This chain uses TRBV4-1 with TRBJ2-1, with TRBD2 identical over 10 bases. The V gene end was trimmed by 6 bases and the J gene end by 3 bases; junction bases not matched to a gene: 5. Germline CDR1 MGHRA, CDR2 YSYEKL. CDR3 size: 15 residues. CDR3 sequence: CASRLAGGLYNEQFF. CDR3 DNA sequence: TGCGCCAGCAGATTAGCGGGAGGCCTCTACAATGAGCAGTTCTTC.

This chain links TRBV4-1 with TRBJ2-2; D gene uncertain. Germline values: CDR1 MGHRA, CDR2 YSYEKL. Trimming shortened V by 0 bases and J by 1 base, and 6 bases separated the two germline ends. This CDR3 has 15 residues. In nucleotides, the CDR3 is TGCGCCAGCAGCCAAGATGGAGTGAACACCGGGGAGCTGTTTTTT. Amino acids: CASSQDGVNTGELFF.

The chain employs TRBV18 and TRBJ1-1; maybe TRBD1 (6 bases). There are 15 residues in the CDR3. V was pared by 5 bases and J by 1 base, with 14 bases between. Germline values: CDR1 KGHSH, CDR2 LQKENI. The CDR3 spells CASSIGVGGNTEAFF. The CDR3 DNA reads TGTGCCAGCTCAATAGGGGTAGGGGGGAACACTGAAGCTTTCTTT.

This clone was counted once. The CDR3, as DNA: TGTGCCAGCAGTACAGGGAGTAGCAATCAGCCCCAGCATTTT. Translation: CASSTGSSNQPQHF. The rearrangement links TRBV27 to TRBJ1-5; maybe TRBD1 (6 bases). Trimming pared 5 bases from V and 0 bases from J, leaving 8 bases between. Germline CDR1 reads MNHEY; CDR2 reads SMNVEV (reference sequence). The CDR3 has 14 amino acids.